The sequence of this T cell receptor (beta chain) was determined in a study of blood T cell repertoires in COVID-19. About the study: Specimens from acute and convalescent COVID-19 originated in the United States, Italy and Spain.

Study processing details: Cell counts per sample came from amplifying reference gene primers. Clones were sequenced by immunoSEQ multiplex PCR, and TCRdb holds only the in-frame ones, with some missing. That table is the source of V, J and clone size, and D and trimming were worked out from the DNA. The sample consists of approximately 280,000 clones, 90% of them appearing once. The study drew participants aged about 18 to 89 years from 20 to 30 US areas. V shed 6 bases and J 4 bases; nucleotides not matched to a gene: 6. Per germline, CDR1 SGHTA and CDR2 FQGNSA. This CDR3 has 14 amino acids. This receptor was obtained from a woman under 30 with acute COVID-19. The sample comprised PBMCs or T cells enriched from blood (not recorded which). J is TRBJ2-7 and V is TRBV7-2; 10 bases fit TRBD2. The CDR3 bases are TGTGCCAGCAGTCGGAGCGGGAGGGTGTACGAGCAGTACTTC. Protein: CASSRSGRVYEQYF.